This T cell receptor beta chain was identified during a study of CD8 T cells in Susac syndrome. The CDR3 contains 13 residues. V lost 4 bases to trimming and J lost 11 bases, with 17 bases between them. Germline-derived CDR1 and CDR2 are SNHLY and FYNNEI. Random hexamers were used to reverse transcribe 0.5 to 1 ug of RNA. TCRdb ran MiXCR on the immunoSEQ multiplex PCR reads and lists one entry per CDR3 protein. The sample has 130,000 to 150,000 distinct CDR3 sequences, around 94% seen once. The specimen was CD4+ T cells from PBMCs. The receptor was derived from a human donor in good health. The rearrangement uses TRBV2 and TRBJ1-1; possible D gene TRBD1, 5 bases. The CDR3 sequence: CASSGRGTARAFF. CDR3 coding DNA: TGTGCCAGCAGTGGACGGGGGACTGCGAGGGCTTTCTTT.